This T cell receptor beta chain was captured in a study of chemoradiotherapy in HPV16-positive cancers. Germline CDR1 is MNHNY and CDR2 is SVGAGI (reference sequence). V was clipped by 4 bases and J by 7 bases, with 4 bases between them. This CDR3 comprises 11 residues. Sequenced by immunoSEQ multiplex PCR; TCRdb stores in-frame clones only, minus some. The data show around 3,500 clones, about 95% seen once. This specimen was collected from a patient who underwent chemoradiotherapy. This TCR derives from a human donor with HPV-associated anogenital cancer. This chain links TRBV6-6 with TRBJ2-2; D gene ambiguous. This chain's CDR3 is CASSSVGELFF. The CDR3 DNA reads as TGTGCCAGCAGTTCGGTCGGGGAGCTGTTTTTT.